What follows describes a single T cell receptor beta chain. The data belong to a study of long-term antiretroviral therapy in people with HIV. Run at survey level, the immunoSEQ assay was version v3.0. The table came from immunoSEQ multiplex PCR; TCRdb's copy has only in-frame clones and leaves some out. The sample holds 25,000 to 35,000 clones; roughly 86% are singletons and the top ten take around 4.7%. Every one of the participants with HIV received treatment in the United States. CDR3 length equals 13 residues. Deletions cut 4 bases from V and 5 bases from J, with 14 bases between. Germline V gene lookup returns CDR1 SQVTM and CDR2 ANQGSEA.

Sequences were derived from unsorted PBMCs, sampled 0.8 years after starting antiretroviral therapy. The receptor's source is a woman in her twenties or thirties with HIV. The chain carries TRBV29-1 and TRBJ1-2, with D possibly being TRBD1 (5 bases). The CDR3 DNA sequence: TGCAGCGTTGGCGGGGGATCGGGGTATGGCTACACCTTC. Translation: CSVGGGSGYGYTF.